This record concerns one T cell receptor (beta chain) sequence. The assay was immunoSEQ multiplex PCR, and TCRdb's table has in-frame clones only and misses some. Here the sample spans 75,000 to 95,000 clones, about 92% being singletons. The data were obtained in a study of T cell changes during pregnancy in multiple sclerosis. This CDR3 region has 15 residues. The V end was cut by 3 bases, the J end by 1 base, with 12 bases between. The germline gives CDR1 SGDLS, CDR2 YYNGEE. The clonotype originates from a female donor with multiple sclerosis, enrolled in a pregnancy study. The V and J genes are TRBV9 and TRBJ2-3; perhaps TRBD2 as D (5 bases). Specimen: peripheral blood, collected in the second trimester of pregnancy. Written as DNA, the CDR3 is TGTGCCAGCAGCGCCGAGGAGGCCCGCACAGATACGCAGTATTTT. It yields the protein CASSAEEARTDTQYF.